This T cell receptor (beta chain) was profiled in a study of blood T cells in healthy people across ages (dated by TCRdb to between 2015 and 2017). Background for the entire study: In model experiments, roughly one uniquely barcoded TCR beta cDNA molecule per two T cells was captured by template switching. Age-related changes in TCR beta repertoire diversity were measured in the study by deep sequencing normalized with unique cDNA molecular identifiers. Donors were grouped into four age groups: young (average roughly 17 years), middle-aged (about 38), aged (62) and long-lived (approximately 75). Donors of different ages were randomly distributed across sequencing lanes to avoid experimental bias. The study analyzed two additional independent replicas of 1 million unique cDNA reads from the same blood draw for two donors, one aged 18 to 29 and one aged 80 or older. The research as a whole found: Estimates of total diversity based on one million sequenced T cells were considered lower bounds and underestimates. As age increased, observed TCR beta diversity per million T cells dropped in a roughly linear way, and a significant reduction was already evident by age 40. Compared with the aged group, the long-lived group had more naive CD4+ T cells, fewer expanded clones and increased TCR diversity, a pattern suggesting age selection. Because donor CMV infection status was unknown, age-related changes in expanded clonotypes were potentially confounded. Observed TCR beta diversity correlated strongly with the percentage of naive T cells measured by flow cytometry. Since profiling was done on bulk unsorted PBMCs, naive and antigen-experienced compartments could not be conclusively compared.

Receptors were amplified or captured by 5' RACE. Reads for this sample came from an Illumina HiSeq 2500. A second PCR of about 6 to 11 cycles was run with a J-beta primer mix and a sample-barcoded 5' primer. A unique molecular identifier was introduced onto each TCR beta cDNA molecule by a template-switch 5' adaptor carrying 12 random nucleotides. Each sample yielded at least 2.5 million CDR3-containing paired-end reads. First-strand cDNA was synthesized from all RNA with the Mint cDNA synthesis kit, primed by a TRBC-specific oligonucleotide. Following uracil-DNA glycosylase treatment, a first 18-cycle PCR with universal primers M1SS and BC2_uni_R was performed on all cDNA. In the paper's pipeline: For normalization, 1 million high-quality reads, each with a distinct molecular identifier, were randomly selected from each sample. Instead of being binned into consensus sequences, reads with shared molecular identifiers were discarded. MiTCR, run with a Q25 quality threshold and the strictest error-elimination algorithm, handled CDR3 identification, clonotype clustering and error correction. A nonparametric unseen species model using Euler transformation provided a lower-bound estimate of total TCR beta diversity. In TCRdb, the public reads were trimmed at Q25 with fastp and aligned with MiXCR, with productive beta chains retained. When rows share a CDR3 protein, they turn into one entry using the most common DNA and genes. These V and J calls derive from TCRdb rather than the authors' analysis. Recorded for this sample are approximately 1,100,000 distinct CDR3 sequences; 35% to 50% of them occurred a single time. The ten largest make up 15% to 20% of the sample.

The CDR3 sequence holds 15 residues, the cysteine and phenylalanine included. Of all the DNA, just the CDR3 is kept, 45 bases in frame from base 1. The germline V gene gives CDR1 as MGHRA and CDR2 as YSYEKL. V is reduced by 1 base and J by 4 bases, leaving a spacing of 14 bases between them. Regarding this clonotype: The antigen it recognizes is unknown. No much larger clone is present one base from it, and per-base qualities are unavailable.

Systemically healthy Caucasian individuals from Russia, 35 to 40 in total and aged about 6 to 100 years, were included as donors. Each donor gave ten milliliters of peripheral blood, drawn into EDTA-treated Vacutainer tubes. PBMCs were isolated by Ficoll-Paque density-gradient centrifugation, with at least 6 million obtained per sample. Total RNA was extracted from PBMCs with Trizol reagent, with at least 5 micrograms obtained per sample. Naive CD45RAhigh/CD27high T cell percentages were measured by flow cytometry on a PBMC aliquot from every donor. In this chain, TRBV4-1 is recombined with TRBJ2-7, and perhaps TRBD2 as D gene, on 5 matching bases. Material: blood. The TCR originated in an older woman in good health. The DNA sequence follows: TGCGCCAGCAGCCAAGGTCCTGGACTTATGTACGAGCAGTACTTC. Its amino acids are CASSQGPGLMYEQYF.